This paragraph reports one TCR beta chain. Data came from immunoSEQ multiplex PCR; TCRdb stores just in-frame clones and leaves some out. The repertoire consists of some 250,000 clones, with over 85% occurring once and the leading ten covering around 4%. The data are from a study of blood T cell repertoires in COVID-19. At the level of the study: Acute and convalescent COVID-19 specimens originated in the United States, Italy and Spain.

The germline CDR1 and CDR2 sequences are MRHNA and SNTAGT. V dropped 6 bases and J dropped 2; count of bases not matched to a gene: 3. CDR3 size: 15 residues. The V gene is TRBV6-4, the J gene TRBJ2-3, with 12 bases aligning to TRBD2. Source material: PBMCs or T cells enriched from blood (not recorded which). The clonotype originates from a woman aged 30 to 39 with acute COVID-19. In DNA, the CDR3 is TGTGCCAGCAGCCGGACTAGCGGGGCCACAGATACGCAGTATTTT. Its protein is CASSRTSGATDTQYF.